What follows are 2 T cell receptor beta chains derived from one specimen sequenced in a study of cytomegalovirus exposure and HLA in healthy donors. In the PCR, 60 Vbeta and 13 Jbeta primers were used. The table came from immunoSEQ multiplex PCR; TCRdb's copy has only in-frame clones and leaves some out. The table records 110,000 to 150,000 clones, 75% to 80% of them present only once. The sequencing input was PBMCs. The source of these receptors is a woman between 25 and 40 years old in good health and CMV-seronegative.

This clone was observed a handful of times. The chain is built from TRBV30 and TRBJ1-4; D not resolved. Germline CDR1 and CDR2: GTSNPN and SVGIG (reference sequence). This CDR3 spans 13 amino acids. Trimming removed 4 bases from V and 8 bases from J, with 14 bases in between. The CDR3 nucleotides read TGTGCCTGGACGATCGCGGGCCGCGAAAAACTGTTTTTT. Protein sequence: CAWTIAGREKLFF.

The chain links TRBV29-1 to TRBJ1-1, with 7 bases that match TRBD1. The CDR3 runs 14 residues. Per the germline V gene, CDR1 is SQVTM and CDR2 is ANQGSEA. The junction had 4 bases not matched to a gene; V was cut back by 0 bases and J by 3 bases. CDR3 DNA sequence: TGCAGCGTTGAAGATCAGACAGGGTACACTGAAGCTTTCTTT. Its translation: CSVEDQTGYTEAFF.